This TCR beta chain was captured by sequencing in a study of cytomegalovirus exposure and HLA in healthy donors. This table comes from immunoSEQ multiplex PCR, and its TCRdb copy is limited to in-frame clones, with some not included. The repertoire consists of 100,000 to 150,000 clones, with about 96% occurring once and the leading ten covering 1.5% to 2%. The validation cohort, a group of over a hundred subjects, included the donors and was separate from the roughly 720-subject first cohort. A word on this clone: Its antigen is not known.

Findings of the study overall: CMV antigen specificity was confirmed in vitro for a few CMV-associated chains. Usually a TCR sequence was rare, but some public TCRs were found in many donors. Some TCR beta chains (more than 150 of them) were listed as cytomegalovirus-associated.

The trim removed 0 bases at V and 2 bases at J, leaving 10 bases unmatched. This CDR3 is 19 amino acids long. Germline CDR1 MDHEN, CDR2 SYDVKM. The clonotype was recovered from a man aged 18 to 29 in good health and CMV-seronegative. Sequenced material: PBMCs. The rearrangement links TRBV28 to TRBJ2-5; TRBD2 aligns across 12 bases. CDR3 sequence (DNA): TGTGCCAGCAGTTTATGGGGAGTACTAGCGGGAGGAGGTCAAGAGACCCAGTACTTC. Protein: CASSLWGVLAGGGQETQYF.